This TCR beta chain was profiled in a study of blood T cells in healthy people across ages. As regards this clonotype: The antigen is unknown.

Each donor was a healthy Caucasian individual from Russia, aged 6 to 90. The study isolated at least 6 million PBMCs from each sample. Study-level results: Diversity figures derived from one million T cells were judged to underestimate the true value.

Alongside a J-beta primer mix, a sample-barcoded 5' primer served in a second PCR lasting about 6 to 11 cycles. Every sample gave at least 3 million paired-end reads containing CDR3. MiXCR was run by TCRdb on the 5' RACE reads, yielding one entry per CDR3 protein. There are approximately 360,000 distinct CDR3 sequences in the sample; approximately 51% occur only once, and under 65% lies in the top ten. Trimming removed 0 bases from V and 7 bases from J, with 13 bases in between. The V gene's germline CDR1 is DFQATT and CDR2 SNEGSKA (reference sequence). This CDR3 comprises 13 residues. Source material: blood. The source of this sequence is a man in his sixties in good health. The chain recombines TRBV20-1 with TRBJ2-7, with D tentatively TRBD1 or TRBD2 (5 bases each). CDR3 protein: CSARDSTWGEQYF. CDR3 coding DNA: TGCAGTGCTAGAGATAGTACCTGGGGGGAGCAGTACTTC.